The clone carrying this T cell receptor beta chain was seen more than once but under ten times. Distinct nucleotide sequences in the sample also encode this CDR3. This CDR3 is built from 14 residues. V shed 6 bases, J shed 4 bases, and the junction held 4 bases outside the gene matches. CDR1 is SGHTA and CDR2 is FQGNSA in the germline V gene. This sample stems from a study of beta chain features in type 1 diabetes. Expressed TCRB transcripts were sequenced because the isolated RNA had all been reverse transcribed beforehand. This table comes from immunoSEQ multiplex PCR, and its TCRdb copy is limited to in-frame clones, with some not included. The sample shows approximately 470,000 clones, approximately 30% of them seen only once.

The chain carries TRBV7-2 and TRBJ2-3, with 10 positions matching TRBD2. The TCR was taken from a man aged 18 to 30 in good health. The sequenced sample was naive CD4+ T cells from blood. This CDR3 reads CASSPGLAADTQYF. In DNA form, the CDR3 reads TGTGCCAGCAGTCCCGGACTAGCGGCAGATACGCAGTATTTT.